Below, 14 T cell receptor beta chains from the same sample are listed, as sequenced in a study of shared clonotypes between healthy human individuals. Produced via immunoSEQ multiplex PCR; TCRdb's table is partial and in-frame only. The sample lists under 600,000 clones, 90% to 97% occurring once. The sample comprised naive CD4+ T cells sorted from blood. Subset given: CD45RA+ positively selected. These receptors all stem from a woman aged 25 to 39 in good health.

The chain carries TRBV7-2 and TRBJ2-1; D may be TRBD2 (6 bases). The germline V gene encodes CDR1 SGHTA and CDR2 FQGNSA. V lost 3 bases, J lost 7 bases, and 16 bases lay in between. The CDR3 spans 15 residues. CDR3 in DNA: TGTGCCAGCAGCTTCGTAGGAGGGCCTCAAAATGAGCAGTTCTTC. It is translated as CASSFVGGPQNEQFF.

The chain couples TRBV25-1 to TRBJ1-5, with TRBD1 matching over 8 bases. The V gene's germline CDR1 is MGHDK and CDR2 SYGVNS. The CDR3 length is 16 residues. After removal of 6 bases from V and 2 bases from J, the junction contained 9 bases not matched to a gene. CDR3 in DNA: TGTGCCAGCAGGACAGGGGAAGGAGGGGGCAATCAGCCCCAGCATTTT. Protein product: CASRTGEGGGNQPQHF.

The chain couples TRBV27 to TRBJ1-6, with D perhaps matching TRBD1 (6 bases). The CDR3 has 14 amino acids. CDR1 MNHEY and CDR2 SMNVEV come from the germline V gene (reference sequence). The V end lost 6 bases, the J end lost 7 bases, and 13 bases lay between the germline ends. The chain's CDR3 is CASRGQGRNSPLHF. The CDR3 DNA is TGTGCCAGCAGGGGGCAGGGGAGAAATTCACCCCTCCACTTT.

V is TRBV7-3 and J is TRBJ2-6; D not certain. The CDR3 sequence is 16 residues long. V dropped 3 bases and J dropped 4 bases, with 13 bases sitting between them. CDR1 SGHTA and CDR2 FQGTGA come from the germline V gene. The CDR3: CASSFPPVSGANVLTF. The CDR3 DNA is TGTGCCAGCAGCTTTCCCCCCGTCTCCGGGGCCAACGTCCTGACTTTC.

The chain combines TRBV9 with TRBJ2-5; 9 bases align to TRBD1. Trimming took 4 bases from V and 11 from J; bases not matched to a gene: 18. Germline-derived CDR1 and CDR2 are SGDLS and YYNGEE. The CDR3 is 16 amino acids. The CDR3 DNA is TGTGCCAGCAGCCTTTCTCCGGGACAGGGTACCTACGGGCAGTACTTC. This sequence encodes CASSLSPGQGTYGQYF.

The chain has TRBV5-1 and TRBJ2-5; the match to TRBD2 covers 7 bases. Looked up from germline, CDR1 is SGHRS and CDR2 is YFSETQ. The V and J ends lost 0 bases and 5 bases, in that order; junction bases with no gene match: 4. This CDR3 comprises 14 residues. CDR3 nucleotides: TGCGCCAGCAGCTTGGTGGGAGGGCATGAGACCCAGTACTTC. Its translation is CASSLVGGHETQYF.

In its sample, this clone was seen once. The CDR3 loop reads CSVGPTGAFTYEQYF. The CDR3 bases are TGCAGCGTTGGACCGACAGGGGCCTTTACCTACGAGCAGTACTTC. The chain uses TRBV29-1 and TRBJ2-7; 8 bases match TRBD1. This CDR3 contains 15 residues. CDR1 is SQVTM and CDR2 is ANQGSEA in the germline V gene. Germline trimming cut 4 bases from V and 2 bases from J; bases unmatched to any gene: 10.

V and J are TRBV7-9 and TRBJ2-2; 9 nucleotides align to TRBD2. Germline V gene lookup returns CDR1 SEHNR and CDR2 FQNEAQ (reference sequence). The CDR3 is made up of 13 amino acids. The ends lost 11 bases at V and 6 bases at J; junction bases unmatched: 7. CDR3: CAAGLAGPGELFF. The CDR3 DNA is TGTGCCGCCGGGCTAGCGGGACCCGGGGAGCTGTTTTTT.

The CDR3 sequence is CASAEREGLDEQYF. CDR3 sequence (DNA): TGCGCCAGCGCGGAGCGGGAGGGTCTCGACGAGCAGTACTTC. The rearrangement uses TRBV4-1 and TRBJ2-7, with TRBD2 matching 10 bases. Germline CDR1 reads MGHRA; CDR2 reads YSYEKL. After removal of 8 bases from V and 5 bases from J, the junction contained 9 bases not matched to a gene. The CDR3 loop spans 14 amino acids.

The rearrangement joins TRBV27 to TRBJ2-7; D possibly corresponds to TRBD2 (5 bases). This CDR3 contains 13 residues. V lost 4 bases and J 3 bases, leaving 10 bases between the germline ends. Germline V gene data show CDR1 as MNHEY and CDR2 as SMNVEV (reference sequence). The CDR3 is CASSWNRDYEQYF. CDR3 coding DNA: TGTGCCAGCAGTTGGAACCGGGACTACGAGCAGTACTTC.

The chain uses TRBV6-6 and TRBJ1-6; D remains unclear. Trimming removed 11 bases at V and 7 bases at J, with 15 bases between. The V gene's germline CDR1 is MNHNY and CDR2 SVGAGI (reference sequence). CDR3 length: 13 amino acids. The CDR3 sequence: CASTVPPNSPLHF. CDR3 coding DNA: TGTGCCTCTACGGTCCCACCAAATTCACCCCTCCACTTT.

In this sample, this clone turned up once. The genes are TRBV7-2 and TRBJ2-7; 7 bases map to TRBD2. Germline lookup yields CDR1 SGHTA and CDR2 FQGNSA. After removal of 2 bases from V and 6 bases from J, the junction contained 13 bases not matched to a gene. The CDR3 is made up of 16 amino acids. The DNA of the CDR3 is TGTGCCAGCAGCTTATTCGAGCGGGGAGCCCTGGGCGAGCAGTACTTC. Its translation: CASSLFERGALGEQYF.

V usage is TRBV28 and J usage is TRBJ2-6; the D gene is possibly TRBD2 (6 bases). The CDR3 length is 16 residues. Per germline, CDR1 MDHEN and CDR2 SYDVKM. V dropped 0 bases and J dropped 2 bases, with 8 bases sitting between them. CDR3 sequence reads: CASSLWEGAGANVLTF. The CDR3 coding sequence is TGTGCCAGCAGTTTATGGGAGGGCGCTGGGGCCAACGTCCTGACTTTC.

The V and J genes are TRBV5-1 and TRBJ2-3; TRBD2 matches 10 bases. The CDR3 contains 16 residues. With V trimmed by 0 bases and J by 4 bases, 5 bases remained unmatched. From germline, CDR1 is SGHRS and CDR2 YFSETQ. CDR3 sequence: CASSLVPSGGADTQYF. The CDR3 DNA sequence: TGCGCCAGCAGCTTGGTGCCTAGCGGGGGTGCAGATACGCAGTATTTT.